This entry features one T cell receptor (beta chain) sequence. Its antigen remains unknown. This sample is drawn from a study of graft-versus-host responses after intestinal transplantation. In the study overall: Following induction with anti-thymocyte globulin, all recipients were given tacrolimus and steroids for about three years. The study's findings and limits: Researchers found peak circulating GvH clone levels linked to early post-transplant HvG declines.

Trimming stripped 3 bases from V and 4 bases from J, with 11 bases between. The CDR3 has 14 residues. CDR1 SGHVS and CDR2 FQNEAQ come from the germline V gene. Clones were read by immunoSEQ multiplex PCR, and TCRdb kept only the in-frame ones, dropping some. Among more than 65,000 clones listed, about 94% were seen once. This specimen consisted of unstimulated CD8+ T cells sorted from spleen or lymph node cells, obtained before intestinal transplant. J is TRBJ2-3 and V is TRBV7-8; D possibly corresponds to TRBD1 (6 bases). The origin of this receptor is a human donor who received an intestinal transplant. CDR3 amino acids: CASSLNSGADTQYF. CDR3 DNA sequence: TGTGCCAGCAGCTTGAACTCAGGGGCAGATACGCAGTATTTT.